Below, 2 T cell receptor beta chains from the same sample are listed, as sequenced in a study of blood T cell repertoires in COVID-19. Here immunoSEQ multiplex PCR was the method, and the copy in TCRdb shows in-frame clones only, minus some. There are about 94,000 clones in the sample; 80% occur only once, and around 20% lies in the top ten. Sample: peripheral blood. The receptors originated from a human donor in a cohort sampled during active COVID-19.

The count of this clone is one. The V call is TRBV12-3 or TRBV12-4, the J call TRBJ2-7; D is unclear. This CDR3 is built from 13 residues. V lost 5 bases and J lost 2, with 10 bases in between. CDR3 sequence: CASSQYPPYEQYF. The CDR3 DNA is TGTGCCAGCAGTCAGTACCCCCCCTACGAGCAGTACTTC.

There are a few counts of this clone. V usage is TRBV18 and J usage is TRBJ2-2, with D unclear. The CDR3 runs to 14 residues. From germline, CDR1 is KGHSH and CDR2 LQKENI. Trimming left V 0 bases short and J 3 bases short, with 5 bases between. This CDR3 reads CASSPPSYTGELFF. DNA of the CDR3: TGTGCCAGCTCACCACCGAGCTACACCGGGGAGCTGTTTTTT.